This T cell receptor (beta chain) stems from a study of blood T cell repertoires in COVID-19. For the study at large: From the United States, Italy and Spain came samples of acute and convalescent COVID-19.

Clones were sequenced by immunoSEQ multiplex PCR, and TCRdb holds only the in-frame ones, with some missing. This sample yields 200,000 to 300,000 clones, of which approximately 85% are seen a single time; over 0.55% belongs to the top ten. Sequenced sample: peripheral blood. The receptor comes from a human donor in a cohort sampled during active COVID-19.

For the CDR3, the DNA is TGCGCCAGCTTTCCCAGGGTTAGCTCCTACGAGCAGTACTTC. As protein: CASFPRVSSYEQYF. The rearrangement uses TRBV23-1 and TRBJ2-7; D is perhaps TRBD1 (5 bases). TRBV23-1 is noted as an ORF with a role that remains uncertain. Trimming removed 8 bases at V and 0 bases at J, with 14 bases between. The CDR3 loop spans 14 amino acids.